This entry concerns a single TCR beta chain. Its matching antigen is unknown. This sample is drawn from a study of cytomegalovirus exposure and HLA in healthy donors. General study points: According to the study, 150 to 200 TCR beta chains were cytomegalovirus-associated.

Assay used: immunoSEQ multiplex PCR; TCRdb lists only in-frame clones, some missing. In the table there are 120,000 or so clones, roughly nine tenths of which are singletons. The germline V gene has CDR1 SNHLY and CDR2 FYNNEI. This CDR3 has 13 amino acids. The ends were cut back, 8 bases at V and 5 bases at J, with 13 bases in the middle. Donors came from a validation cohort of 95 to 150 subjects, distinct from the first 666-subject cohort. The chain is built from TRBV2 and TRBJ1-5; D is undetermined. The origin of this receptor is a woman aged 18-29 years in good health and CMV-seronegative. The sequencing sample was made of PBMCs. Here the CDR3 reads CASGRAGDQPQHF. CDR3 nucleotide sequence: TGTGCCAGCGGGAGGGCAGGCGATCAGCCCCAGCATTTT.